The 27 T cell receptor beta chains listed next were all sequenced from one sample in a study of shared clonotypes between healthy human individuals. Some clones are missing from TCRdb's copy, which holds only in-frame ones; the method was immunoSEQ multiplex PCR. The sample carries hundreds of thousands of clones, roughly 70% recorded once. Specimen: memory CD4+ T cells sorted from blood. As to subset: CD45RA-negative fraction. The source of these receptors is a woman between 25 and 40 years old in good health.

This clone was detected only a few times. This sequence joins TRBV7-9 and TRBJ1-2, with D possibly TRBD1 on 5 matching bases. Between the trimmed V and J ends, which lost 5 bases and 0 bases, there was a span of 19 bases. Germline lookup yields CDR1 SEHNR and CDR2 FQNEAQ (reference sequence). The CDR3 contains 17 residues. CDR3 in amino acids: CASSLIGGDLSNYGYTF. The DNA for the CDR3 is TGTGCCAGCAGCCTGATCGGAGGGGACCTCTCTAACTATGGCTACACCTTC.

The genes are TRBV30 and TRBJ1-5; D not certain. The germline V gene encodes CDR1 GTSNPN and CDR2 SVGIG (reference sequence). This CDR3 contains 13 residues. V dropped 3 bases and J dropped 1 base, with 7 bases sitting between them. The CDR3 region is CAWSPFSNQPQHF. For the CDR3, the DNA is TGTGCCTGGAGCCCCTTCAGCAATCAGCCCCAGCATTTT.

The chain uses TRBV27 and TRBJ1-2; D is ambiguous. V dropped 3 bases and J dropped 8 bases, with 19 bases sitting between them. Germline values: CDR1 MNHEY, CDR2 SMNVEV (reference sequence). CDR3 length: 15 residues. The CDR3 spells CASSFSSALFHGYTF. CDR3 sequence (DNA): TGTGCCAGCAGTTTTTCCAGCGCTCTGTTCCACGGCTACACCTTC.

The V call is TRBV5-1, the J call TRBJ2-1, with TRBD2 matching 12 bases. Trimming at V came to 2 bases and at J to 9 bases, leaving 3 bases not matched to a gene. The CDR3 spans 14 residues. The germline V gene encodes CDR1 SGHRS and CDR2 YFSETQ. The CDR3 region has the DNA TGCGCCAGCAGCTTCCTAGCGGGAGGGCCTGAGCAGTTCTTC. Translated, it gives CASSFLAGGPEQFF.

V usage is TRBV15 and J usage is TRBJ1-2, with D unresolved. The V end lost 0 bases, the J end lost 9 bases, and 11 bases lay between the germline ends. CDR1 LNHNV and CDR2 YYDKDF come from the germline V gene (reference sequence). The CDR3 has 13 amino acids. CDR3 residues: CATSRDQAGRYTF. CDR3 sequence (DNA): TGTGCCACCAGCAGAGATCAGGCGGGCCGCTACACCTTC.

The chain combines TRBV19 with TRBJ2-7; either TRBD1 or TRBD2 may supply D (5 bases each). The V gene lost 8 bases and the J gene lost 5 bases, with 19 bases spanning the gap. This CDR3 has 14 amino acids. Germline CDR1 is LNHDA and CDR2 is SQIVND (reference sequence). CDR3 amino acids: CASVQGSRTDEQYF. CDR3 bases: TGTGCCAGTGTCCAGGGCAGCCGGACTGACGAGCAGTACTTC.

The chain carries TRBV4-2 and TRBJ2-5; D is unclear. V lost 5 bases, J lost 0 bases, and 10 bases lay in between. CDR1 and CDR2 from the germline V gene are LGHNA and YNFKEQ. The CDR3 spans 14 residues. The DNA of the CDR3 is TGTGCCAGCAGCAAGTCTTTGTACCAAGAGACCCAGTACTTC. Translation: CASSKSLYQETQYF.

In this sample, this clone turned up a few times. The chain combines TRBV5-1 with TRBJ1-1; D call uncertain. The CDR3 spans 13 residues. V was clipped by 2 bases and J by 5 bases, with 10 bases between them. Germline loops: CDR1 SGHRS, CDR2 YFSETQ. The CDR3 nucleotides read TGCGCCAGCAGCTTAATGGGGAGAACTGAAGCTTTCTTT. Translated, it gives CASSLMGRTEAFF.

Remarks on this clone: Other DNA sequences from this sample encode an identical CDR3 as well. V is TRBV5-1 and J is TRBJ2-1; 8 bases are a match to TRBD1. CDR1 and CDR2 (germline): SGHRS, YFSETQ. V was pared by 0 bases and J by 3 bases, with 2 bases of the junction left unmatched. CDR3 length: 15 amino acids. The CDR3 DNA follows: TGCGCCAGCAGCTTGGCGGACAGGGACTACAATGAGCAGTTCTTC. Translation: CASSLADRDYNEQFF.

The chain combines TRBV30 with TRBJ1-1, with a weak D call TRBD1 (5 bases). Trimming took 1 base from V and 5 from J, leaving 14 bases between them. This CDR3 contains 14 residues. Germline lookup yields CDR1 GTSNPN and CDR2 SVGIG (reference sequence). CDR3 nucleotide sequence: TGTGCCTGGAGTGAGTGGGGCTCTAGGACTGAAGCTTTCTTT. This gives the protein CAWSEWGSRTEAFF.

The chain employs TRBV5-4 and TRBJ2-5; D not certain. This CDR3 has 13 amino acids. Trimming left V 0 bases short and J 2 bases short, with 5 bases between. Germline CDR1 and CDR2: SGHNT and YYREEE (reference sequence). In DNA, the CDR3 is TGTGCCAGCAGCTTGGTTCTACAAGAGACCCAGTACTTC. Translation gives CASSLVLQETQYF.

There are a few counts of this clone. The rearrangement joins TRBV29-1 to TRBJ2-7; a possible D gene is TRBD1 (6 bases). Trimming pared 5 bases from V and 2 bases from J, leaving 16 bases between. The germline CDR1 and CDR2 sequences are SQVTM and ANQGSEA. The CDR3 runs to 14 residues. DNA of the CDR3: TGCAGCGTTAAGCCGGCCACAGGGCCCTACGAGCAGTACTTC. Protein: CSVKPATGPYEQYF.

Of note for this clone: Different DNA sequences within this sample yield the same CDR3. The gene calls are TRBV5-5 and TRBJ1-1; a weak D match, TRBD1 (5 bases). The V and J ends lost 2 bases and 3 bases respectively, with 8 bases between them. Germline lookup yields CDR1 SGHKS and CDR2 YYEKEE (reference sequence). CDR3 size: 13 residues. The CDR3 DNA is TGTGCCAGCAGCTTTCAGGGAGACACTGAAGCTTTCTTT. This codes for CASSFQGDTEAFF. The whole variable domain, remainder taken from reference TRBV5-5 and TRBJ1-1, is DAGVTQSPTHLIKTRGQQVTLRCSPISGHKSVSWYQQVLGQGPQFIFQYYEKEERGRGNFPDRFSARQFPNYSSELNVNALLLGDSALYLCASSFQGDTEAFFGQGTRLTVV.

The chain is built from TRBV5-4 and TRBJ1-2; no definite D call. The germline V gene has CDR1 SGHNT and CDR2 YYREEE (reference sequence). The CDR3 is 14 residues long. Trimming left V 3 bases short and J 4 bases short, with 13 bases between. CDR3 DNA: TGTGCCAGCAGCTCAGCGGCCTTCTTCTATGGCTACACCTTC. This gives the protein CASSSAAFFYGYTF.

Worth noting for this clone: Other DNA sequences in the same sample also yield this CDR3. The chain carries TRBV2 and TRBJ2-3; TRBD2 agrees at 9 bases. With 0 bases clipped from V and 3 bases from J, the junction kept 4 bases outside the gene matches. In germline, CDR1 is SNHLY, CDR2 FYNNEI. The CDR3 length is 16 residues. As DNA, the CDR3 is TGTGCCAGCAGTGAAGCTAGTAGCGGGAGTACAGATACGCAGTATTTT. This gives the protein CASSEASSGSTDTQYF.

This clone was detected only once. Within the sample, other DNA sequences also encode this same CDR3. This sequence joins TRBV5-1 and TRBJ2-3; D is ambiguous. The germline gives CDR1 SGHRS, CDR2 YFSETQ. V lost 3 bases, J lost 4 bases, and 3 bases lay in between. The CDR3 runs 11 residues. CDR3 sequence reads: CASSSSDTQYF. CDR3 sequence (DNA): TGCGCCAGCAGCTCCTCAGATACGCAGTATTTT.

The V call is TRBV7-8, the J call TRBJ1-5, with 7 bases aligning to TRBD1. Trimming cost V 4 bases and J 3 bases; bases outside gene matches: 15. Germline V gene data show CDR1 as SGHVS and CDR2 as FQNEAQ. This CDR3 region has 18 residues. CDR3 region: CASSSGLAGTVTNQPQHF. CDR3 bases: TGTGCCAGCAGCTCGGGGCTTGCCGGGACAGTGACCAATCAGCCCCAGCATTTT.

The chain links TRBV6-1 to TRBJ2-3, with D possibly matching TRBD1 (5 bases). The germline V and J ends were trimmed by 2 bases and 4 bases, with 16 bases remaining between them. Germline V lookup: CDR1 MNHNS, CDR2 SASEGT. The length of the CDR3 is 16 residues. CDR3 coding DNA: TGTGCCAGCAGTGAACTGAATCTTGGGGCAGCAGATACGCAGTATTTT. Protein product: CASSELNLGAADTQYF.

This sequence joins TRBV18 and TRBJ2-5, with D maybe TRBD2 (6 bases). The germline V gene encodes CDR1 KGHSH and CDR2 LQKENI. This CDR3 has 16 residues. The germline V and J ends were trimmed by 4 bases and 1 base, with 16 bases remaining between them. Here the CDR3 reads CASSLQPMGLQETQYF. The DNA for the CDR3 is TGTGCCAGCTCACTACAGCCTATGGGACTCCAAGAGACCCAGTACTTC.

V is TRBV10-3 and J is TRBJ2-7; 8 positions agree with TRBD1. V was pared by 8 bases and J by 7 bases, with 10 bases of the junction left unmatched. This CDR3 region has 13 residues. Germline CDR1 ENHRY, CDR2 SYGVKD. The DNA for the CDR3 is TGTGCCATCCGGGGAGACAGGGGCACGGAGCAGTACTTC. Translation gives CAIRGDRGTEQYF.

The gene calls are TRBV5-1 and TRBJ2-2; 9 nucleotides align to TRBD2. CDR1 and CDR2 (germline): SGHRS, YFSETQ. Trimming cost V 1 base and J 3 bases; bases outside gene matches: 4. The CDR3 runs 16 residues. CDR3 in DNA: TGCGCCAGCAGCTTGAAGGTAGCGGGAGACACCGGGGAGCTGTTTTTT. This encodes CASSLKVAGDTGELFF.

This chain joins TRBV4-2 and TRBJ1-4; TRBD1 is a possible D gene (5 bases). Per the germline V gene, CDR1 is LGHNA and CDR2 is YNFKEQ. This CDR3 is built from 16 residues. The V end lost 8 bases, the J end lost 1 base, and 17 bases lay between the germline ends. The CDR3 protein is CASRPLGGETNEKLFF. The CDR3 DNA reads TGTGCCAGCCGACCTTTGGGGGGGGAAACTAATGAAAAACTGTTTTTT.

The chain combines TRBV28 with TRBJ1-5; 9 nucleotides align to TRBD1. This CDR3 comprises 15 residues. Germline CDR1 MDHEN, CDR2 SYDVKM. Trimming removed 5 bases from V and 6 bases from J; junction bases left unmatched: 8. The CDR3 here is CASSGGQGRVQPQHF. Here the CDR3 DNA reads TGTGCCAGCAGTGGGGGACAGGGCCGGGTTCAGCCCCAGCATTTT. The full variable domain, completed using reference TRBV28 and TRBJ1-5, is DVKVTQSSRYLVKRTGEKVFLECVQDMDHENMFWYRQDPGLGLRLIYFSYDVKMKEKGDIPEGYSVSREKKERFSLILESASTNQTSMYLCASSGGQGRVQPQHFGDGTRLSIL.

The chain is built from TRBV28 and TRBJ2-3; 7 bases map to TRBD2. This CDR3 has 18 amino acids. Trimming took 6 bases from V and 0 from J; bases not matched to a gene: 15. Germline lookup yields CDR1 MDHEN and CDR2 SYDVKM. The CDR3 spells CASSRTRTSSTSTDTQYF. The CDR3, as DNA: TGTGCCAGCAGCAGGACTAGAACTAGTTCTACTAGCACAGATACGCAGTATTTT.

The rearrangement joins TRBV2 to TRBJ2-1; the match to TRBD1 covers 8 bases. CDR1 and CDR2 from the germline V gene are SNHLY and FYNNEI. This CDR3 has 15 residues. Unmatched junction bases numbered 6, after V lost 6 bases and J lost 2 bases. CDR3 DNA sequence: TGTGCCAGCAGAGGCGGACAGGGAGCCTACAATGAGCAGTTCTTC. Protein product: CASRGGQGAYNEQFF.

The J gene is TRBJ2-3, the V gene TRBV6-5; D is ambiguous. CDR1 MNHEY and CDR2 SVGAGI come from the germline V gene. V lost 2 bases and J 14 bases, leaving 11 bases between the germline ends. CDR3 length: 11 residues. As DNA, the CDR3 is TGTGCCAGCAGTTACGGACGCCTCAGGTATTTT. Translating gives CASSYGRLRYF.

The chain recombines TRBV28 with TRBJ2-7; 8 nucleotides match TRBD1. Germline V gene sequence: CDR1 MDHEN, CDR2 SYDVKM. Unmatched junction bases numbered 3, after V lost 3 bases and J lost 2 bases. The CDR3 totals 14 residues. The CDR3 protein is CASSLGQVPYEQYF. CDR3 in DNA: TGTGCCAGCAGTTTGGGACAGGTTCCCTACGAGCAGTACTTC.